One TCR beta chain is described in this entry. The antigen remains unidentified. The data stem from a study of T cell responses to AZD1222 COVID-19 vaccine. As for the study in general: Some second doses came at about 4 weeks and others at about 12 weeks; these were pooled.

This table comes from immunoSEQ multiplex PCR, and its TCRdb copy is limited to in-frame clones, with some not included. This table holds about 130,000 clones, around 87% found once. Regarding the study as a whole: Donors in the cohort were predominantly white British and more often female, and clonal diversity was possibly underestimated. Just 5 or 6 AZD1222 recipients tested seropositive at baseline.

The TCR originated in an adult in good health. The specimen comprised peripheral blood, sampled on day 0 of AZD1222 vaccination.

CDR3: CAISEGGMHYEQYF. The DNA of the CDR3 is TGTGCCATCAGTGAGGGGGGAATGCACTACGAGCAGTACTTC. The chain uses TRBV10-3 and TRBJ2-7; D tentatively reads TRBD1 or TRBD2 (5 bases each). V dropped 2 bases and J dropped 3 bases, with 11 bases sitting between them. This CDR3 is 14 amino acids long. Germline CDR1 reads ENHRY; CDR2 reads SYGVKD.